This entry lists 7 T cell receptor beta chains sequenced from one sample in a study of blood T cell repertoires in COVID-19. Profiling relied on immunoSEQ multiplex PCR, and the TCRdb table lists in-frame clones only, not all of them. The sample holds around 120,000 clones, about 85% seen once. Material: peripheral blood. These receptors all come from a middle-aged man with active or convalescent COVID-19.

The chain joins TRBV9 to TRBJ2-6; D gene ambiguous. CDR1 and CDR2 from the germline V gene are SGDLS and YYNGEE. The V end was cut by 0 bases, the J end by 4 bases, with 5 bases between. The CDR3 has 14 amino acids. For the CDR3, the DNA is TGTGCCAGCAGCGTAGACACGGGGGCCAACGTCCTGACTTTC. Translating gives CASSVDTGANVLTF.

The chain carries TRBV18 and TRBJ2-5; D is unclear. From germline, CDR1 is KGHSH and CDR2 LQKENI. The CDR3 loop spans 17 amino acids. Between the trimmed V and J ends, which lost 1 base and 4 bases, there was a span of 19 bases. The CDR3 loop reads CASSPLSNLLNPETQYF. The CDR3 nucleotides are TGTGCCAGCTCACCACTCTCTAACCTCCTAAACCCAGAGACCCAGTACTTC.

The J gene is TRBJ1-6, the V gene TRBV3-1 (or the pseudogene TRBV3-2); no clear D. Germline V gene sequence: CDR1 LGHDT, CDR2 YNNKEL (reference sequence). The CDR3 loop spans 13 amino acids. V was trimmed by 4 bases and J by 4 bases, leaving 5 bases between them. For the CDR3, the DNA is TGTGCCAGCAGCCCGGAGTATAATTCACCCCTCCACTTT. Its protein is CASSPEYNSPLHF.

V gene TRBV7-3 combines with J gene TRBJ2-6; 7 bases map to TRBD1. Germline loops: CDR1 SGHTA, CDR2 FQGTGA. The CDR3 is made up of 18 amino acids. The junction had 10 bases not matched to a gene; V was cut back by 5 bases and J by 0 bases. The DNA for the CDR3 is TGTGCCAGCAGCCCCCGACAGGGCACGGCCTCTGGGGCCAACGTCCTGACTTTC. Translation: CASSPRQGTASGANVLTF.

This sequence joins TRBV11-2 and TRBJ2-2; 8 bases match TRBD2. CDR1 and CDR2 from the germline V gene are SGHAT and FQNNGV. Unmatched junction bases numbered 16, after V lost 1 base and J lost 6 bases. This CDR3 contains 19 residues. The CDR3: CASSLGPDLRGGRPGELFF. For the CDR3, the DNA is TGTGCCAGCAGCTTAGGCCCCGACCTACGGGGGGGCCGCCCCGGGGAGCTGTTTTTT.

The rearrangement links TRBV5-4 to TRBJ2-5, with D perhaps matching TRBD2 (6 bases). The CDR3 totals 14 residues. From germline, CDR1 is SGHNT and CDR2 YYREEE (reference sequence). V lost 2 bases, J lost 2 bases, and 10 bases lay in between. The chain's CDR3 is CASSLRGFQETQYF. The CDR3 DNA sequence: TGTGCCAGCAGCTTACGGGGGTTTCAAGAGACCCAGTACTTC.

The sample holds a few counts of this clone. The chain couples TRBV6-5 to TRBJ1-5; D call uncertain. The germline V and J ends were trimmed by 0 bases and 10 bases, with 10 bases remaining between them. Germline V gene data show CDR1 as MNHEY and CDR2 as SVGAGI. This CDR3 has 13 residues. The CDR3 DNA reads as TGTGCCAGCAGTTACTCCTCTAGACCTCCCCAGCATTTT. Translation: CASSYSSRPPQHF.